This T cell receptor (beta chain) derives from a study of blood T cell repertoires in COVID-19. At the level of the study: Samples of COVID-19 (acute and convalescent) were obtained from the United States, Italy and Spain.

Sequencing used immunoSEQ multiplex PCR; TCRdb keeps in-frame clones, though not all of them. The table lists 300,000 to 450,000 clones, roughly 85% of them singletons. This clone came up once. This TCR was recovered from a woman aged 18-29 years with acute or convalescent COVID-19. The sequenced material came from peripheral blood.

The CDR3: CASSVVGRAYEQYF. CDR3 coding DNA: TGTGCCAGCAGCGTGGTGGGCAGGGCTTACGAGCAGTACTTC. V gene TRBV5-5 combines with J gene TRBJ2-7; possible D gene TRBD1, 5 bases. The CDR3 sequence is 14 residues long. Trimming took 4 bases from V and 4 from J, leaving 15 bases between them. The germline V gene encodes CDR1 SGHKS and CDR2 YYEKEE (reference sequence).